This T cell receptor (beta chain) is drawn from a study of PD-1 blockade in classical Hodgkin lymphoma. In its sample, this clone was seen once. Its antigen is not known. Study results and caveats: Reported baseline diversity: healthy donors highest, relapsed/refractory patients lowest. Patients who responded completely had about the same baseline diversity as newly diagnosed patients. Researchers reported that CD4+ TCR diversity, though not CD8+, rose significantly by C4D1.

Data came from immunoSEQ multiplex PCR; TCRdb stores just in-frame clones and leaves some out. The table includes almost 20,000 clones, approximately 87% detected once. The time point here: cycle 4 day 1 (C4D1), after around six weeks of nivolumab. Each patient experienced a relapse that followed autologous stem cell transplantation, and brentuximab vedotin exposure varied. Isolation of CD4+ T cells from thawed PBMCs was performed by magnetic negative selection. The sample consisted of CD4+ T cells from blood, taken before the fourth cycle of nivolumab. The TCR sequence derives from a human donor with classical Hodgkin lymphoma.

In nucleotides, the CDR3 is TGTGCCAGCAGCAGGGACGGACTGTCCTACGAGCAGTACTTC. It encodes CASSRDGLSYEQYF. The chain links TRBV25-1 to TRBJ2-7; perhaps D is TRBD1 or TRBD2 (5 bases each). The CDR3 length is 14 residues. With 6 bases removed from V and 1 base from J, the gap between germline ends came to 13 bases. Germline CDR1 and CDR2: MGHDK and SYGVNS.